Following are 17 T cell receptor beta chains from one sample sequenced in a study of CD8+ T cells in alopecia areata. RNA extraction was followed by reverse transcription into cDNA, which acted as the sequencing template. Assay: immunoSEQ multiplex PCR; the TCRdb copy retains only in-frame clones and omits some. The table records about 120,000 clones, around 53% of them present only once. The treatment was: oral pan-JAK inhibitor, 5-10 mg twice daily. The sample consisted of CD4+ T cells sorted from blood, taken at week 4, from a patient treated with tofacitinib. Source of these receptors: a human donor with alopecia areata.

The chain links TRBV15 to TRBJ2-7; possible D gene TRBD2, 6 bases. Deletions cut 3 bases from V and 2 bases from J, with 11 bases between. CDR3 length: 14 residues. Germline V gene lookup returns CDR1 LNHNV and CDR2 YYDKDF (reference sequence). The CDR3: CATSSRRDPYEQYF. CDR3 DNA: TGTGCCACCAGCAGTAGGCGGGATCCCTACGAGCAGTACTTC. The whole variable domain, remainder taken from reference TRBV15 and TRBJ2-7, is DAMVIQNPRYQVTQFGKPVTLSCSQTLNHNVMYWYQQKSSQAPKLLFHYYDKDFNNEADTPDNFQSRRPNTSFCFLDIRSPGLGDTAMYLCATSSRRDPYEQYFGPGTRLTVT.

This clone was seen a few times. V and J are TRBV14 and TRBJ2-2; 12 bases line up with TRBD2. Germline assignment: CDR1 SGHDN and CDR2 FVKESK. This CDR3 spans 17 amino acids. V dropped 6 bases and J dropped 4; count of bases not matched to a gene: 9. This CDR3 reads CASSRSGLAGRTGELFF. The CDR3 region has the DNA TGTGCCAGCAGTCGATCTGGACTAGCGGGACGCACCGGGGAGCTGTTTTTT.

As for this clone: This CDR3 is missing its conserved last phenylalanine or tryptophan, likely due to a read error. The V and J genes are TRBV11-2 and TRBJ1-1; no clear D gene. The ends were cut back, 5 bases at V and 10 bases at J, with 17 bases in the middle. The CDR3 runs to 13 residues. The V gene's germline CDR1 is SGHAT and CDR2 FQNNGV. The CDR3 is CASSQESGLGAFL. DNA for the CDR3: TGTGCCAGCAGCCAGGAGTCTGGACTTGGAGCTTTCCTT.

This clone appeared a few times. The chain carries TRBV6-6 and TRBJ2-5; D possibly uses TRBD1 or TRBD2 (5 bases each). This CDR3 spans 13 amino acids. CDR1 and CDR2 from the germline V gene are MNHNY and SVGAGI (reference sequence). The V end was cut by 6 bases, the J end by 2 bases, with 10 bases between. Here the CDR3 reads CASSGDGQETQYF. CDR3 in DNA: TGTGCCAGCAGCGGGGACGGACAAGAGACCCAGTACTTC.

In its sample, this clone was seen a few times. V usage is TRBV11-2 and J usage is TRBJ2-4; a weak D match, TRBD2 (5 bases). Trimming removed 4 bases at V and 6 bases at J, with 7 bases between. The length of the CDR3 is 12 residues. Germline CDR1 and CDR2: SGHAT and FQNNGV. The CDR3 reads CASSSSRNIQYF. As DNA, the CDR3 is TGTGCCAGCAGCTCTAGCAGAAACATTCAGTACTTC. The full variable domain, rest sourced from reference TRBV11-2 and TRBJ2-4, is EAGVAQSPRYKIIEKRQSVAFWCNPISGHATLYWYQQILGQGPKLLIQFQNNGVVDDSQLPKDRFSAERLKGVDSTLKIQPAKLEDSAVYLCASSSSRNIQYFGAGTRLSVL.

This clone showed up just a few times. This CDR3 reads CAWRGDSLREKLFF. In DNA, the CDR3 is TGTGCCTGGAGAGGGGACTCTCTGAGGGAAAAACTGTTTTTT. The chain recombines TRBV30 with TRBJ1-4; possibly TRBD1 for D (5 bases). The germline V and J ends were trimmed by 3 bases and 8 bases, with 16 bases remaining between them. Looked up from germline, CDR1 is GTSNPN and CDR2 is SVGIG (reference sequence). CDR3 length: 14 residues.

CDR3 region: CSVATGMSEKLFF. CDR3 coding DNA: TGCAGCGTTGCGACAGGGATGAGTGAAAAACTGTTTTTT. The rearrangement links TRBV29-1 to TRBJ1-4; 7 positions match TRBD1. Germline CDR1 and CDR2: SQVTM and ANQGSEA. After removal of 4 bases from V and 7 bases from J, the junction contained 6 bases not matched to a gene. This CDR3 is built from 13 residues.

This clone was picked up a small number of times. The chain employs TRBV6-4 and TRBJ2-1; 10 positions agree with TRBD1. With 7 bases clipped from V and 1 base from J, the junction kept 7 bases outside the gene matches. Germline V CDR1 and CDR2: MRHNA, SNTAGT. The CDR3 runs 16 residues. The CDR3 protein is CASIRPGQGSYNEQFF. CDR3 nucleotides: TGTGCCAGCATTCGACCGGGACAGGGGTCCTACAATGAGCAGTTCTTC.

The rearrangement links TRBV9 to TRBJ2-6; 10 bases line up with TRBD1. The length of the CDR3 is 19 residues. V trimming: 4 bases; J trimming: 0 bases; junction bases outside the gene matches: 10. Germline V gene data show CDR1 as SGDLS and CDR2 as YYNGEE. CDR3 sequence: CASSPWRGQGFSGANVLTF. CDR3 in DNA: TGTGCCAGCAGCCCATGGAGGGGACAGGGGTTCTCTGGGGCCAACGTCCTGACTTTC.

The chain recombines TRBV7-8 with TRBJ2-7, with D perhaps matching TRBD2 (5 bases). Trimming removed 5 bases at V and 2 bases at J, with 16 bases between. Per the germline V gene, CDR1 is SGHVS and CDR2 is FQNEAQ. The CDR3 is 15 amino acids. CDR3 sequence reads: CASSPDPNGAYEQYF. CDR3 sequence (DNA): TGTGCCAGCAGCCCGGACCCAAACGGGGCCTACGAGCAGTACTTC.

The chain couples TRBV6-1 to TRBJ1-1; D remains unclear. V gave up 6 bases and J gave up 11 bases, with 16 bases separating them. CDR1 and CDR2 (germline): MNHNS, SASEGT. This CDR3 has 12 residues. DNA for the CDR3: TGTGCCAGCAGCGTTTCGGGAGCGACGGCTTTCTTT. It is translated as CASSVSGATAFF.

This clone was detected a few times. The gene calls are TRBV30 and TRBJ1-3; D unresolved. Trimming took off 0 bases at V and 0 bases at J, with 6 bases between the two ends. Germline CDR1 is GTSNPN and CDR2 is SVGIG (reference sequence). The CDR3 is made up of 14 amino acids. CDR3 amino acids: CAWSVPSSGNTIYF. CDR3 DNA: TGTGCCTGGAGTGTACCCAGCTCTGGAAACACCATATATTTT. The complete variable domain, with remaining parts taken from reference TRBV30 and TRBJ1-3, reads SQTIHQWPATLVQPVGSPLSLECTVEGTSNPNLYWYRQAAGRGLQLLFYSVGIGQISSEVPQNLSASRPQDRQFILSSKKLLLSDSGFYLCAWSVPSSGNTIYFGEGSWLTVV.

The chain links TRBV6-5 to TRBJ2-7; D unclear. The CDR3 spans 15 residues. Germline CDR1 and CDR2: MNHEY and SVGAGI. Trimming took 0 bases from V and 3 from J, leaving 12 bases between them. Here the CDR3 reads CASSYSPQTHYEQYF. As DNA, the CDR3 is TGTGCCAGCAGTTACTCCCCACAGACCCACTACGAGCAGTACTTC.

The table lists this clone with a few counts. This chain joins TRBV25-1 and TRBJ2-7; 7 positions agree with TRBD1. The CDR3 totals 15 residues. Losses at the gene ends were 5 bases for V and 2 bases for J; bases not matched to a gene: 9. Germline assignment: CDR1 MGHDK and CDR2 SYGVNS. CDR3 amino acids: CASSPHRDRPYEQYF. CDR3 coding DNA: TGTGCCAGCAGTCCTCACCGGGACAGACCCTACGAGCAGTACTTC.

This chain uses TRBV30 with TRBJ2-7; the D gene could be TRBD1 or TRBD2 (6 bases each). The CDR3 is made up of 15 amino acids. Germline CDR1 reads GTSNPN; CDR2 reads SVGIG (reference sequence). Trimming pared 2 bases from V and 6 bases from J, leaving 20 bases between. CDR3 DNA sequence: TGTGCCTGGAGTTCCCAGTCCCGGGGGCTAGGCGAGCAGTACTTC. This translates into CAWSSQSRGLGEQYF.

This clone turned up a few times. The rearrangement joins TRBV25-1 to TRBJ2-7; no clear D. Germline V gives CDR1 MGHDK, CDR2 SYGVNS. Trimming took 2 bases from V and 4 from J, leaving 6 bases between them. The CDR3 is 12 amino acids. The CDR3 bases are TGTGCCAGCAGTGAAAACAGTTACGAGCAGTACTTC. It encodes CASSENSYEQYF.

The chain recombines TRBV6-5 with TRBJ2-7, with 10 bases fitting TRBD2. V lost 5 bases, J lost 4 bases, and 2 bases stayed unmatched. CDR3 length equals 13 residues. Germline CDR1 reads MNHEY; CDR2 reads SVGAGI. This CDR3 reads CASSLAGVYEQYF. The CDR3, as DNA: TGTGCCAGCAGTCTAGCGGGAGTGTACGAGCAGTACTTC.